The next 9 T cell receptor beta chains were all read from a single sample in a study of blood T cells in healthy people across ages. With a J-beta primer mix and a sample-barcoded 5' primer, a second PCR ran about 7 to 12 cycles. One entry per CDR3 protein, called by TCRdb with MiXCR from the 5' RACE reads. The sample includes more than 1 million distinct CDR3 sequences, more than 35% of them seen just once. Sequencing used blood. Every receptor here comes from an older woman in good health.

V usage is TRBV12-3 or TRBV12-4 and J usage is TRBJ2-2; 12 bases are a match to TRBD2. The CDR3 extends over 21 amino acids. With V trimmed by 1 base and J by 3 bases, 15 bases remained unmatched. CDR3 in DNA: TGTGCCAGCAGTTTAGTTATACCGTGGGCGACTAGCGGGAGAGACACCGGGGAGCTGTTTTTT. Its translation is CASSLVIPWATSGRDTGELFF.

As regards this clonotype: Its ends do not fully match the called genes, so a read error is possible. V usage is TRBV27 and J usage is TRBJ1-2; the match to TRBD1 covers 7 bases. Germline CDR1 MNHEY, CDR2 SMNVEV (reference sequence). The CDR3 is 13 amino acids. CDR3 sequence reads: CASSVSGQRGYTF. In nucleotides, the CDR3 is TGTGCCAGCAGTGTATCGGGACAGCGGGGCTACACCTTC.

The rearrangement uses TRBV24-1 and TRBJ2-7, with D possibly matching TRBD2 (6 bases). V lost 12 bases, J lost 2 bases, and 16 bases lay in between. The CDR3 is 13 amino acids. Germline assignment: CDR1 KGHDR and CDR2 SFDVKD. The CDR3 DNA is TGTGCCGGGGAGGACCGGGGCCCCTACGAGCAGTACTTC. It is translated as CAGEDRGPYEQYF.

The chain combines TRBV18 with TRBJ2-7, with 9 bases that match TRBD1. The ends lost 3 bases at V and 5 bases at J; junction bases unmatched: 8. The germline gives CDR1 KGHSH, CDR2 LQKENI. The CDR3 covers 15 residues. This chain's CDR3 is CASSPDGQGTNEQYF. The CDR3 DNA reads TGTGCCAGCTCACCGGACGGACAGGGGACGAACGAGCAGTACTTC.

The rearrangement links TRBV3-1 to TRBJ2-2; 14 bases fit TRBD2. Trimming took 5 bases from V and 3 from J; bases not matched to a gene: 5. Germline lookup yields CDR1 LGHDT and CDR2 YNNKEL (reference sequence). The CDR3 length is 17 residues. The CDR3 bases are TGTGCCAGCAGCTACCGACTAGCGGGAGGGTACACCGGGGAGCTGTTTTTT. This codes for CASSYRLAGGYTGELFF.

This CDR3 reads CASSLRYSGDYYEQYF. Written as DNA, the CDR3 is TGTGCCAGCAGTTTACGGTATAGCGGAGATTACTACGAGCAGTACTTC. The genes are TRBV28 and TRBJ2-7, with D possibly matching TRBD2 (6 bases). V lost 2 bases, J lost 3 bases, and 17 bases lay in between. Per germline, CDR1 MDHEN and CDR2 SYDVKM. This CDR3 is 16 amino acids long.

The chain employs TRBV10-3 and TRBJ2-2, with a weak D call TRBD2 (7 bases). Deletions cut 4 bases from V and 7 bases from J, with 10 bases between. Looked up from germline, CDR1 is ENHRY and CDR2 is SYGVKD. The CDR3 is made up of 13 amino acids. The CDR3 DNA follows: TGTGCCATCAGTGTCGGGGGGCACGGGGAGCTGTTTTTT. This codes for CAISVGGHGELFF.

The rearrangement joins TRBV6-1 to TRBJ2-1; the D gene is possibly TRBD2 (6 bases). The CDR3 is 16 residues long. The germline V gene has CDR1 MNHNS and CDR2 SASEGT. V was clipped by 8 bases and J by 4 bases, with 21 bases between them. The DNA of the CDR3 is TGTGCCAGCTGGGTCGGTTGGGGAGGCGGGTACAATGAGCAGTTCTTC. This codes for CASWVGWGGGYNEQFF.

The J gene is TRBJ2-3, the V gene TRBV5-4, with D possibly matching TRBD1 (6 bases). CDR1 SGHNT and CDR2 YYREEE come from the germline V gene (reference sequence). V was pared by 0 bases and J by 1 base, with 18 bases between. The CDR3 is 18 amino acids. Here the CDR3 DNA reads TGTGCCAGCAGCTTGGGACAGGCGCGCTCCCTCGGCACAGATACGCAGTATTTT. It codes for CASSLGQARSLGTDTQYF.